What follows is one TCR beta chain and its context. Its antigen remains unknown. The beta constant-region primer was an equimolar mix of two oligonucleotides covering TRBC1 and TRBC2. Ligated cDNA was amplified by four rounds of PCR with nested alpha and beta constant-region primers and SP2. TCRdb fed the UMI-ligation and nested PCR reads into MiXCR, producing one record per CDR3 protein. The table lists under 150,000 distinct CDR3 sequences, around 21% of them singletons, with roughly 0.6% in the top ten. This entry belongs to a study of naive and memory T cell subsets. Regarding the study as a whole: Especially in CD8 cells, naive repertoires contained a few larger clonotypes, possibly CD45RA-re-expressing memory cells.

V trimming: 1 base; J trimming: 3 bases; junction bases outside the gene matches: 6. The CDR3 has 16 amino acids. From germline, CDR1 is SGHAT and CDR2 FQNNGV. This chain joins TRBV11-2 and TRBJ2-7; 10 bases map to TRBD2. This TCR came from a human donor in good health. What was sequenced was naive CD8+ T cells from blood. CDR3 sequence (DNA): TGTGCCAGCAGCTTAGCAGCGGGAGGGCTTTACTACGAGCAGTACTTC. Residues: CASSLAAGGLYYEQYF.